This passage covers 19 T cell receptor beta chains from one sample sequenced in a study of technical replicates of blood from a few donors. The method was immunoSEQ multiplex PCR; TCRdb's version includes in-frame clones alone and lacks a portion of them. The sample has some 68,000 clones, 95% to 96% seen once. Input material: T cells isolated from PBMCs. The receptor set was obtained from a human donor in good health.

This chain links TRBV7-8 with TRBJ1-6; 7 bases match TRBD1. The CDR3 contains 14 residues. CDR1 and CDR2 from the germline V gene are SGHVS and FQNEAQ. Trimming at V came to 5 bases and at J to 10 bases, leaving 8 bases not matched to a gene. The CDR3 DNA follows: TGTGCCAGCAGCCTGACAGGGTTGAAATCACCCCTCCACTTT. This encodes CASSLTGLKSPLHF.

The table lists this clone with a count of one. The V and J genes are TRBV30 and TRBJ2-7, with 12 nucleotides matching TRBD1. Unmatched junction bases numbered 10, after V lost 6 bases and J lost 7 bases. The V gene's germline CDR1 is GTSNPN and CDR2 SVGIG (reference sequence). This CDR3 is 14 amino acids long. CDR3 nucleotides: TGTGCCTGTTCTCCGGGACAGGGGGCAGGGGAGCAGTACTTC. Encoded protein: CACSPGQGAGEQYF.

This chain joins TRBV15 and TRBJ1-3; TRBD1 might be the D (5 bases). V dropped 0 bases and J dropped 2 bases, with 14 bases sitting between them. The germline V gene encodes CDR1 LNHNV and CDR2 YYDKDF (reference sequence). The length of the CDR3 is 17 residues. CDR3 bases: TGTGCCACCAGCAGAGATAGTAGGGGATTCGCTGGAAACACCATATATTTT. Translated: CATSRDSRGFAGNTIYF. Supplemented by reference TRBV15 and TRBJ1-3, the full variable domain reads DAMVIQNPRYQVTQFGKPVTLSCSQTLNHNVMYWYQQKSSQAPKLLFHYYDKDFNNEADTPDNFQSRRPNTSFCFLDIRSPGLGDTAMYLCATSRDSRGFAGNTIYFGEGSWLTVV.

The chain couples TRBV19 to TRBJ1-2, with 9 bases fitting TRBD1. V gave up 4 bases and J gave up 6 bases; unmatched junction bases: 3. This CDR3 spans 13 amino acids. Germline lookup yields CDR1 LNHDA and CDR2 SQIVND (reference sequence). In DNA, the CDR3 is TGTGCCAGTAGTACGACAGGGGGGGATGGCTACACCTTC. Residues: CASSTTGGDGYTF.

V is TRBV28 and J is TRBJ2-7; 8 positions agree with TRBD2. The CDR3 sequence is 19 residues long. The germline gives CDR1 MDHEN, CDR2 SYDVKM. Germline trimming cut 6 bases from V and 2 bases from J; bases unmatched to any gene: 21. The CDR3 region is CASRGRGWNGAGATYEQYF. The CDR3, as DNA: TGTGCCAGCAGGGGGAGAGGATGGAATGGAGCGGGGGCCACCTACGAGCAGTACTTC.

The CDR3 loop reads CASSPSTNYNSPLHF. CDR3 bases: TGTGCCAGCTCACCAAGCACCAACTATAATTCACCCCTCCACTTT. This chain links TRBV18 with TRBJ1-6; D is undetermined. Germline V lookup: CDR1 KGHSH, CDR2 LQKENI. V was cut by 2 bases and J by 3 bases, with 8 bases left in between. CDR3 length: 15 residues.

The V gene is TRBV6-1, the J gene TRBJ1-4; TRBD1 agrees at 8 bases. Germline loops: CDR1 MNHNS, CDR2 SASEGT. Trimming cost V 8 bases and J 10 bases; bases outside gene matches: 15. This CDR3 is 15 amino acids long. CDR3 protein: CASQGDRSGYGKLFF. DNA for the CDR3: TGTGCCAGCCAGGGGGACAGGAGCGGTTACGGAAAACTGTTTTTT.

The rearrangement uses TRBV4-1 and TRBJ1-6; D perhaps matches TRBD1 (5 bases). Germline V gene sequence: CDR1 MGHRA, CDR2 YSYEKL. This CDR3 comprises 16 residues. V was cut by 1 base and J by 6 bases, with 13 bases left in between. For the CDR3, the DNA is TGCGCCAGCAGCCAAGTGGTTGAGACAGCTAATTCACCCCTCCACTTT. This gives the protein CASSQVVETANSPLHF.

The chain uses TRBV5-1 and TRBJ2-3; 8 bases match TRBD2. Germline V gene sequence: CDR1 SGHRS, CDR2 YFSETQ. J was trimmed by 3 bases and V by 3 bases; bases with no gene match: 3. CDR3 length equals 14 residues. CDR3 nucleotides: TGCGCCAGCAGCTCGGGACTAGTGACAGATACGCAGTATTTT. It specifies CASSSGLVTDTQYF.

V gene TRBV4-1 combines with J gene TRBJ1-2; the D is unclear. The germline V gene encodes CDR1 MGHRA and CDR2 YSYEKL. This CDR3 has 10 residues. Trimming removed 8 bases from V and 8 bases from J, with 9 bases in between. The CDR3 region is CASGEYGYTF. In nucleotides, the CDR3 is TGCGCCAGCGGGGAGTACGGCTACACCTTC.

The V and J genes are TRBV7-2 and TRBJ1-5, with D possibly matching TRBD1 (6 bases). This CDR3 comprises 13 residues. The germline CDR1 and CDR2 sequences are SGHTA and FQGNSA. Trimming took 5 bases from V and 6 from J, leaving 11 bases between them. CDR3: CASSTQGGQPQHF. The DNA of the CDR3 is TGTGCCAGCAGCACCCAAGGGGGTCAGCCCCAGCATTTT.

This chain links TRBV5-5 with TRBJ1-3; possibly TRBD1 for D (6 bases). Germline assignment: CDR1 SGHKS and CDR2 YYEKEE (reference sequence). The V and J ends lost 0 bases and 4 bases respectively, with 14 bases between them. This CDR3 is built from 16 residues. This chain's CDR3 is CASSLVTGSAGNTIYF. CDR3 sequence (DNA): TGTGCCAGCAGCTTGGTCACAGGGTCGGCCGGAAACACCATATATTTT.

The V gene is TRBV29-1, the J gene TRBJ2-4; weak D call: TRBD1 (5 bases). Deletions cut 6 bases from V and 0 bases from J, with 12 bases between. Germline loops: CDR1 SQVTM, CDR2 ANQGSEA. This CDR3 comprises 14 residues. CDR3 protein: CSVADRLAKNIQYF. The DNA of the CDR3 is TGCAGCGTGGCCGACAGATTAGCCAAAAACATTCAGTACTTC.

The chain joins TRBV2 to TRBJ1-5; tentative D call: TRBD1 (5 bases). The V gene lost 4 bases and the J gene lost 5 bases, with 12 bases spanning the gap. Germline values: CDR1 SNHLY, CDR2 FYNNEI. CDR3 length: 14 residues. CDR3 coding DNA: TGTGCCAGCAGTGTATCTGGGGGGGATCAGCCCCAGCATTTT. It specifies CASSVSGGDQPQHF.

This sequence joins TRBV7-6 and TRBJ1-6; TRBD1 is a possible D gene (5 bases). V was trimmed by 0 bases and J by 7 bases, leaving 7 bases between them. The CDR3 is made up of 14 amino acids. Germline lookup yields CDR1 SGHVS and CDR2 FNYEAQ. The CDR3 DNA sequence: TGTGCCAGCAGCTTAGCAGGGGAAAATTCACCCCTCCACTTT. Its translation: CASSLAGENSPLHF.

The rearrangement uses TRBV2 and TRBJ2-3; 9 nucleotides line up with TRBD2. The length of the CDR3 is 16 residues. V gave up 0 bases and J gave up 2 bases; unmatched junction bases: 3. CDR1 and CDR2 (germline): SNHLY, FYNNEI. CDR3 sequence: CASSEALAGDTDTQYF. CDR3 coding DNA: TGTGCCAGCAGTGAAGCGTTAGCGGGAGACACAGATACGCAGTATTTT.

The V call is TRBV27, the J call TRBJ2-2; D unclear. The CDR3 runs to 12 residues. Germline V lookup: CDR1 MNHEY, CDR2 SMNVEV (reference sequence). V dropped 3 bases and J dropped 5 bases, with 4 bases sitting between them. In DNA, the CDR3 is TGTGCCAGCAGTTTTATTACCGGGGAGCTGTTTTTT. Its translation: CASSFITGELFF.

Concerning this clone itself: This CDR3 is also generated by other DNA sequences in the sample. The chain uses TRBV11-2 and TRBJ2-1; D is uncertain. CDR1 and CDR2 from the germline V gene are SGHAT and FQNNGV. The V end lost 0 bases, the J end lost 7 bases, and 4 bases lay between the germline ends. The CDR3 totals 12 residues. For the CDR3, the DNA is TGTGCCAGCAGCTTAGATCGTAATGAGCAGTTCTTC. It is translated as CASSLDRNEQFF. The full variable domain, rest sourced from reference TRBV11-2 and TRBJ2-1, is EAGVAQSPRYKIIEKRQSVAFWCNPISGHATLYWYQQILGQGPKLLIQFQNNGVVDDSQLPKDRFSAERLKGVDSTLKIQPAKLEDSAVYLCASSLDRNEQFFGPGTRLTVL.

The gene calls are TRBV4-1 and TRBJ2-7; 7 bases are a match to TRBD2. The CDR3 runs 16 residues. Germline V lookup: CDR1 MGHRA, CDR2 YSYEKL. J gave up 5 bases and V 1 base, and 11 bases lay outside the gene matches. CDR3 bases: TGCGCCAGCAGCCAAGTCCCTGCGGGAGTTCCCCACGAGCAGTACTTC. Encoded protein: CASSQVPAGVPHEQYF.